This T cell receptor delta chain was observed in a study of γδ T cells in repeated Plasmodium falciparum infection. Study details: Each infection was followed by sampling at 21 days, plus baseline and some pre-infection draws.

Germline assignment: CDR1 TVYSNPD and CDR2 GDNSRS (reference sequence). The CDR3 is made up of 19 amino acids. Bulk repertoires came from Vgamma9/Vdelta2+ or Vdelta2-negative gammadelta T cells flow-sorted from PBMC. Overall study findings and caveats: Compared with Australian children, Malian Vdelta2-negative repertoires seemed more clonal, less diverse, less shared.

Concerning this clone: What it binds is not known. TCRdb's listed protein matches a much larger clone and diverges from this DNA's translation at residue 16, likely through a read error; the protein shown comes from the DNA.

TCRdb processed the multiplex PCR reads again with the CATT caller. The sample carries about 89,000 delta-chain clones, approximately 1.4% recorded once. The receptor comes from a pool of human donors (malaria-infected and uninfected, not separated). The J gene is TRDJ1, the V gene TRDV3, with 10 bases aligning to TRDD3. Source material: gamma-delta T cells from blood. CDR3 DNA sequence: TGTGCCTTTAAAGGTCCTCTTTGGGGGATACTGGCGTACACCGATGAACTCATCTTT. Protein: CAFKGPLWGILAYTDELIF.